The 20 T cell receptor beta chains below were found in one sample sequenced in a study of tumor-infiltrating lymphocytes in primary liver carcinoma. Both blood RNA, taken from unsorted whole blood, and germline DNA were extracted. Constant-region priming of roughly 0.45 ug total RNA yielded TCR beta cDNA. Generation of the TCR beta libraries relied on three nested multiplex PCR rounds using slightly modified ARM-PCR. PCR rounds one and two used TRBV1-TRBV30 forward primers with a C-beta reverse primer for roughly 10 cycles each. Each CDR3 protein gets one entry after TCRdb re-called the multiplex PCR reads with MiXCR. The data contain 300,000 to 400,000 distinct CDR3 sequences, almost 65% of them singletons. The sequenced sample consisted of peripheral blood. Receptor source: a man between 35 and 55 years old with primary liver carcinoma and hepatitis B virus infection.

As regards this clonotype: This may arise from a read error, as a much more abundant clone is one base away. The V and J genes are TRBV6-1 and TRBJ2-4; D is tentatively TRBD1 or TRBD2 (7 bases each). CDR3 length: 15 residues. Germline lookup yields CDR1 MNHNS and CDR2 SASEGT. The CDR3: CASSTGEGAENIQYF. The CDR3 DNA follows: TGTGCCAGCAGCACAGGGGAGGGAGCCGAAAACATTCAGTACTTC.

The chain uses TRBV7-9 and TRBJ1-6; TRBD1 might be the D (5 bases). Trimming took 8 bases from V and 6 from J, leaving 17 bases between them. The germline V gene has CDR1 SEHNR and CDR2 FQNEAQ (reference sequence). CDR3 length: 15 amino acids. Here the CDR3 DNA reads TGTGCCAGCGGAGGAAAGACAGAGAGTAATTCACCCCTCCACTTT. Translated: CASGGKTESNSPLHF. The entire variable domain, with the rest obtained from reference TRBV7-9 and TRBJ1-6, is as follows: DTGVSQNPRHKITKRGQNVTFRCDPISEHNRLYWYRQTLGQGPEFLTYFQNEAQLEKSRLLSDRFSAERPKGSFSTLEIQRTEQGDSAMYLCASGGKTESNSPLHFGNGTRLTVT.

Details on this clonotype: The junction departs from germline at one end; a sequencing error may be responsible. The chain has TRBV11-1 and TRBJ2-2; 7 nucleotides agree with TRBD1. The V gene's germline CDR1 is SGHAT and CDR2 FQDESV (reference sequence). The CDR3 has 15 residues. CDR3 protein: CANSSRGSFTGELFF. The CDR3 DNA reads TGTGCCAACAGTTCCAGGGGGTCGTTCACCGGGGAGCTGTTTTTC.

The chain carries TRBV11-3 and TRBJ2-3, with 8 bases fitting TRBD1. Per germline, CDR1 SGHNT and CDR2 YENEEA. V lost 6 bases to trimming and J lost 15 bases; unmatched junction nucleotides: 14. This CDR3 has 13 amino acids. The CDR3 here is CASRRTGTDTLYF. In DNA, the CDR3 is TGTGCCAGCAGAAGGACAGGGACAGATACGCTATATTTT.

The gene calls are TRBV29-1 and TRBJ1-2; D ambiguous. The CDR3 contains 15 residues. Between the trimmed V and J ends, which lost 6 bases and 12 bases, there was a span of 29 bases. Per the germline V gene, CDR1 is SQVTM and CDR2 is ANQGSEA. CDR3 bases: TGCAGCGTCGCACCTGACAACTCGGCAAACTATGGTAACACCTTC. This translates into CSVAPDNSANYGNTF. Combining the CDR3 with reference TRBV29-1 and TRBJ1-2 gives the whole variable domain SAVISQKPSRDICQRGTSLTIQCQVDSQVTMMFWYRQQPGQSLTLIATANQGSEATYESGFVIDKFPISRPNLTFSTLTVSNMSPEDSSIYLCSVAPDNSANYGNTFGSGTRLTVV.

Of note for this clonotype: A read error is possible here, since a much larger clone lies one base away. The rearrangement uses TRBV6-2 or TRBV6-3 and TRBJ2-1, with 12 bases aligning to TRBD2. Germline V CDR1 and CDR2: MNHEY, SVGEGT. Losses at the gene ends were 6 bases for V and 8 bases for J; bases not matched to a gene: 8. There are 15 residues in the CDR3. The CDR3 DNA follows: TGTGCCAGCAGAGGACTAGCGGGGACATGCGATGAGCAGTTCTTC. Protein product: CASRGLAGTCDEQFF.

As regards this clonotype: A much more abundant neighbour one base away suggests this may be a read error. The V call is TRBV28, the J call TRBJ2-1; 10 positions match TRBD2. The CDR3 totals 17 residues. In germline, CDR1 is MDHEN, CDR2 SYDVKM. CDR3 amino acids: CASSSGPLAGEGNELFF. CDR3 nucleotides: TGTGCCAGCAGTTCCGGACCCCTAGCGGGAGAGGGCAATGAGCTGTTCTTC.

As concerns this clonotype: At one of its ends the junction is not consistent with the germline gene, which may arise from a read error. This chain links TRBV24-1 with TRBJ2-1, with TRBD2 as a possible D gene (6 bases). The CDR3 contains 17 residues. From germline, CDR1 is KGHDR and CDR2 SFDVKD. CDR3 DNA sequence: TGTGCCACCGGTGATTTGGGAGGAGGACGGACTTACAATGAGCAATTCTTC. This translates into CATGDLGGGRTYNEQFF.

With regard to this clonotype: A much more abundant neighbour one base away suggests this may be a read error. The chain employs TRBV6-6 and TRBJ1-1; maybe TRBD1 (5 bases). In germline, CDR1 is MNHNY, CDR2 SVGAGI (reference sequence). This CDR3 region has 16 residues. The CDR3 protein is CTSSRTGGVGYTEAFF. The CDR3, as DNA: TGTACCAGCAGCCGAACGGGAGGGGTAGGATACACTGAAGCTTTCTTT.

Concerning this clonotype: A read error is possible here, since a much larger clone lies one base away. V gene TRBV5-5 combines with J gene TRBJ2-5; tentatively, D is TRBD1 (6 bases). The CDR3 sequence is 14 residues long. Germline assignment: CDR1 SGHKS and CDR2 YYEKEE (reference sequence). In nucleotides, the CDR3 is TGTGGCAGCAGCTTGGCCGTGGGGGCAGAGACCCAGTACTTC. It is translated as CGSSLAVGAETQYF.

On this clonotype itself: A much larger clone sits a single nucleotide away, making a read error possible. The rearrangement links TRBV12-3 or TRBV12-4 to TRBJ1-1, with D maybe TRBD1 (5 bases). The CDR3 loop spans 14 amino acids. CDR3 amino acids: CASRANRKNTEVFF. The CDR3 region has the DNA TGTGCCAGCAGGGCCAACAGGAAGAACACTGAAGTTTTCTTT.

With respect to this clonotype: This may be a read error: a much more frequent sequence differs by one nucleotide. The chain recombines TRBV12-3 or TRBV12-4 with TRBJ1-1, with 7 bases that match TRBD1. This CDR3 is 14 amino acids long. V lost 10 bases and J lost 0; bases outside the gene matches: 8. The DNA of the CDR3 is TGTGCCACCCGCCTGGGACAGATGAACACTGAAGCTTTCTTT. As protein: CATRLGQMNTEAFF.

The CDR3 DNA reads TGTGCCAGCTTGGTGAGACGGGAAGAGTATGGCTACACCTTC. Protein product: CASLVRREEYGYTF. The V gene is TRBV11-2, the J gene TRBJ1-2; D is undetermined. The CDR3 has 14 amino acids. The germline V and J ends were trimmed by 8 bases and 5 bases, with 18 bases remaining between them. Per germline, CDR1 SGHAT and CDR2 FQNNGV.

The J gene is TRBJ2-7, the V gene TRBV6-2 or TRBV6-3; 11 nucleotides align to TRBD1. V dropped 6 bases and J dropped 3; count of bases not matched to a gene: 4. This CDR3 comprises 14 residues. CDR1 is MNHEY, CDR2 SVGEGT, per germline. The CDR3 DNA reads as TGTGCCAGCAGGGGGACAGGGGGATACTACGAGCAGTACTTC. Protein sequence: CASRGTGGYYEQYF.

With regard to this clonotype: A read error may be the cause here, since a much bigger clone is one base away. The chain joins TRBV6-5 to TRBJ2-3; 7 bases are shared with TRBD2. The ends lost 2 bases at V and 0 bases at J; junction bases unmatched: 2. Per germline, CDR1 MNHEY and CDR2 SVGAGI. The CDR3 consists of 15 residues. CDR3 sequence: CASSYVGGSTDTQYF. CDR3 sequence (DNA): TGTGCCAGCAGTTACGTGGGAGGGAGCACAGATACGCAGTATTTT.

This clonotype appeared a single time. A read error may explain this, as a much larger clone is one base away. The chain combines TRBV6-6 with TRBJ2-7; TRBD2 matches at 14 bases. V was pared by 4 bases and J by 3 bases, with 14 bases of the junction left unmatched. CDR3 length: 19 residues. In germline, CDR1 is MNHNY, CDR2 SVGAGI (reference sequence). CDR3 protein: CASSSNPGTSGSKDYEQYF. As DNA, the CDR3 is TGTGCCAGCAGTTCTAATCCCGGGACTAGCGGGAGTAAGGACTACGAGCAGTACTTC.

Comment on this clonotype: At one of its ends the junction is not consistent with the germline gene, which may arise from a read error. This chain links TRBV6-5 with TRBJ1-5; 10 nucleotides agree with TRBD1. CDR1 and CDR2 (germline): MNHEY, SVGAGI. CDR3 length: 15 amino acids. CDR3 coding DNA: TGTGCCAGCGGCAACCTTGGACAGGGGGATCAACCCCAGCATTTT. Translated, it gives CASGNLGQGDQPQHF.

About this clonotype: Since a much larger clone is just one base distant, this may be a read error. CDR3 residues: CASSVKINMNTEAFF. In DNA form, the CDR3 reads TGTGCCAGCAGTGTCAAGATCAACATGAACACTGAAGCTTTCTTT. V and J are TRBV6-1 and TRBJ1-1, with D unclear. The ends were cut back, 4 bases at V and 0 bases at J, with 12 bases in the middle. Germline values: CDR1 MNHNS, CDR2 SASEGT. This CDR3 contains 15 residues.

In its sample, this clonotype was seen once. This chain connects TRBV4-1 to TRBJ1-2; D is unresolved. Germline V lookup: CDR1 MGHRA, CDR2 YSYEKL. Trimming took 2 bases from V and 10 from J, leaving 17 bases between them. This CDR3 has 14 amino acids. The CDR3 bases are TGCGCCAGCAGCCAACCCGAACAGACTTACGACTACACCTTC. Encoded protein: CASSQPEQTYDYTF.

Concerning this clonotype itself: This may be a read error: a much more frequent sequence differs by one nucleotide. The V gene is TRBV4-3, the J gene TRBJ2-2, with D maybe TRBD2 (6 bases). V lost 4 bases, J lost 4 bases, and 19 bases lay in between. The CDR3 extends over 17 amino acids. Germline V CDR1 and CDR2: LGHNA, YSLEER. In DNA form, the CDR3 reads TGCGCCAGCAGCCTCAGGCCCGGCGGGACGATCACCGGGGAGCTGTTTTTT. This encodes CASSLRPGGTITGELFF.